This TCR beta chain derives from a study of radiation and T cells in renal cell carcinoma. A remark on this clone: Its cognate antigen is unknown.

The time point was: blood 4 weeks post-SBRT, at nephrectomy. Regarding treatment: 15 Gy SBRT to primary tumor, nephrectomy 4 weeks later. The CDR3 extends over 14 amino acids. Deletions cut 5 bases from V and 3 bases from J, with 11 bases between. From germline, CDR1 is SGHTA and CDR2 FQGNSA. Measured with immunoSEQ multiplex PCR; TCRdb has only the in-frame clones, and not every one. The sample yields 140,000 or so clones, 80% to 90% seen once. Study outcomes and limitations: From baseline, blood top tumor clonotypes peaked at 2 weeks post-radiation.

The J gene is TRBJ1-5, the V gene TRBV7-2, with a tentative D call TRBD1 (5 bases). The sample was blood, taken from a patient whose treatment included radiotherapy and nephrectomy. The sequence was obtained from a woman aged 50 to 65 with renal cell carcinoma. CDR3 coding DNA: TGTGCCAGCAGCCCCGCAGGGCTCAATCAGCCCCAGCATTTT. Its translation is CASSPAGLNQPQHF. Complete variable domain (other parts from reference TRBV7-2 and TRBJ1-5): GAGVSQSPSNKVTEKGKDVELRCDPISGHTALYWYRQSLGQGLEFLIYFQGNSAPDKSGLPSDRFSAERTGGSVSTLTIQRTQQEDSAVYLCASSPAGLNQPQHFGDGTRLSIL.